A selection of T cell receptor beta chains follows, all from one sample in a study of blood T cell repertoires in COVID-19. The method was immunoSEQ multiplex PCR; TCRdb's version includes in-frame clones alone and lacks a portion of them. The sample has approximately 230,000 clones, nearly 90% seen once. Specimen: peripheral blood. The receptors derive from a woman aged 40 to 50 who had recovered from COVID-19. The CDR3 runs from the conserved cysteine through the conserved F or W. Clone size is not always given. Where it is, it says once, few, many or a class for expanded clones.

j_call clone_size v_call cdr3_aa
TRBJ1-2 once TRBV28 CASRTSPDTFYGYTF
TRBJ1-5 - TRBV7-9 CASSPGTGGRGNQPQHF
TRBJ1-5 - TRBV7-6 CASSLDRAGQPQHF
TRBJ1-1 - TRBV5-4 CASSPGSDTEAFF
TRBJ2-5 - TRBV9 CASSVTGFETQYF
TRBJ1-5 - TRBV5-8 CASSLAGGYGNQPQHF
TRBJ1-2 - TRBV6-5 CASRPTGVYGYTF
TRBJ2-1 - TRBV5-4 CASSSEVVVRGSYNEQFF
TRBJ2-7 - TRBV10-1 CASRYRGRRSYEQYF
TRBJ2-7 once TRBV5-6 CASSYIPGQGYIEQYF
TRBJ1-5 - TRBV18 CASSPLQGAGQPQHF
TRBJ2-1 - TRBV6-2/TRBV6-3 CASSYGSGGAREQFF
TRBJ2-5 once TRBV4-3 CASSQGGTSGGNQETQYF
TRBJ2-5 - TRBV2 CASRIGETQYF
TRBJ2-7 - TRBV6-2/TRBV6-3 CASSYHDRRYSYEQYF
TRBJ2-3 - TRBV7-2 CASSSSGTNTDTQYF
TRBJ2-3 - TRBV5-1 CASSPPGLAGVGADTQYF
TRBJ2-6 - TRBV7-2 CASSPGTNPGANVLTF
TRBJ2-7 - TRBV30 CALAPGGQYEQYF
TRBJ2-1 - TRBV4-2 CASSQSQREAYNEQFF
TRBJ1-2 - TRBV4-3 CASSQDLIGTGVSNYGYTF
TRBJ2-3 - TRBV5-6 CASSGEGQIGTDTQYF
TRBJ2-7 - TRBV7-2 CASSSLGGISYEQYF
TRBJ2-2 - TRBV7-9 CASSWTSGKLRTGELFF
TRBJ2-1 - TRBV5-6 CASSLPRYNEQFF
TRBJ1-2 - TRBV25-1 CASSEVRGGQGGYTF
TRBJ1-1 - TRBV6-5 CASSYRGGYTEAFF
TRBJ1-1 - TRBV19 CASSANYRGRDTEAFF
TRBJ2-5 once TRBV5-1 CASSYYGSGGAGETQYF
TRBJ2-5 - TRBV7-9 CASSLVGGSKETQYF
TRBJ1-2 few TRBV20-1 CSARAGYGYTF
TRBJ2-3 - TRBV24-1 CATSDLGSADTQYF
TRBJ2-7 - TRBV5-1 CASSYLGPGGEQYF
TRBJ1-4 - TRBV7-2 CASSLHQGGEKLFF
TRBJ1-2 - TRBV4-3 CASSQLISGTGVFGYTF
TRBJ2-1 - TRBV12-5 CASASRGERQFF
TRBJ2-7 - TRBV30 CAWSMTDYEQYF
TRBJ2-3 - TRBV7-2 CATGSSGADTQYF
TRBJ1-3 - TRBV11-3 CASSLRRGSPPGNTIYF
TRBJ2-5 once TRBV4-2 CASSGRTSQETQYF
TRBJ2-1 - TRBV29-1 CSVNRDLNYNEQFF
TRBJ1-4 - TRBV7-2 CASSLGTGEAGKAKLFF
TRBJ1-2 - TRBV3-1/TRBV3-2 CASSRQGSYGYTF
TRBJ2-7 once TRBV7-2 CASSTTYTSYEQYF
TRBJ1-3 once TRBV5-4 CASSSGQSPGNTIYF
TRBJ2-6 - TRBV4-3 CASSQGPVIATSGANVLTF
TRBJ2-1 - TRBV4-2 CASSQDVGSGGFEQFF
TRBJ1-2 - TRBV4-2 CASSQLGGLDYTF
TRBJ2-7 - TRBV28 CASSKAHRLKF
TRBJ1-5 - TRBV7-6 CASSLAEGSNQPQHF
TRBJ2-3 - TRBV7-8 CASSPTGSSTDTQYF
TRBJ1-1 - TRBV12-2 CASRLAPRGSANTEAFF
TRBJ1-4 - TRBV4-3 CASSQKGAGEKLFF
TRBJ2-2 - TRBV5-1 CASSLVEQGINTGELFF
TRBJ2-7 - TRBV5-5 CASTTSGTTYEQYF
TRBJ2-1 - TRBV7-3 CASSLGAQGVGNEQFF
TRBJ2-7 - TRBV27 CASSLRPGQGTNEQYF
TRBJ2-3 - TRBV7-9 CARLLSGRAVIVTDTQYF
TRBJ1-2 - TRBV7-2 CASSPGQRNLYGYTF